This TCR beta chain emerged from a study of blood T cells in healthy people across ages. Study results and caveats: There was a strong correlation between TCR beta diversity and naive T cell percentage.

The V gene's germline CDR1 is SGHRS and CDR2 YFSETQ. Trimming removed 4 bases from V and 2 bases from J, with 15 bases in between. The length of the CDR3 is 16 residues. The use of a sample-barcoded 5' primer and a J-beta primer mix characterized a second PCR of about 7 to 12 cycles. Using its own MiXCR run on the 5' RACE reads, TCRdb lists one record per CDR3 protein. The data show about 1.5 million distinct CDR3 sequences, 42% seen once. Healthy Caucasian individuals from Russia aged about 6 to 90 served as donors. Each sample used at least 7 million PBMCs. A word on this clonotype: What it binds is unknown.

This sequence originates from a young woman in good health. Sequencing was performed on blood. V usage is TRBV5-1 and J usage is TRBJ2-2, with D perhaps TRBD1 (6 bases). In nucleotides, the CDR3 is TGCGCCAGCAGCAACACCGGGACATACAACACCGGGGAGCTGTTTTTT. Encoded protein: CASSNTGTYNTGELFF.